A selection of T cell receptor beta chains follows, all from one sample in a study of blood T cell repertoires in COVID-19. Profiling relied on immunoSEQ multiplex PCR, and the TCRdb table lists in-frame clones only, not all of them. Of about 200,000 clones listed, approximately 80% are singletons. The sample was peripheral blood. These receptors were taken from a woman of 80 years or more with acute or convalescent COVID-19. Both conserved end residues are part of each CDR3. A D gene is named only where the DNA matches it firmly. Only part of the rows carry a size: once, few, many, or a class if the clone is expanded.

TRBJ1-1,TRBD1,TRBV4-2,.,CASSQDITGGLNTEAFF,TGTGCCAGCAGCCAAGATATCACAGGGGGCTTGAACACTGAAGCTTTCTTT
TRBJ2-7,.,TRBV12-3/TRBV12-4,.,CASSPKGGPKQYF,TGTGCCAGCAGTCCTAAGGGGGGGCCCAAGCAGTACTTC
TRBJ2-2,.,TRBV10-3,.,CAISAGSRNTGELFF,TGTGCCATCAGTGCTGGCAGTCGGAACACCGGGGAGCTGTTTTTT
TRBJ1-2,.,TRBV29-1,.,CSVGFNREAAANYGYTF,TGCAGCGTTGGGTTCAACAGGGAAGCGGCGGCTAACTATGGCTACACCTTC
TRBJ1-1,.,TRBV30,.,CAWNELRDGTEAFF,TGTGCCTGGAACGAACTACGGGATGGCACTGAAGCTTTCTTT
TRBJ1-6,.,TRBV20-1,once,CSASFGGGPLHF,TGCAGTGCTAGTTTCGGGGGTGGACCCCTCCACTTT
TRBJ2-2,TRBD2,TRBV19,.,CASSLRTSVNTGELFF,TGTGCCAGTAGTCTCAGGACTAGCGTTAACACCGGGGAGCTGTTTTTT
TRBJ2-3,.,TRBV19,.,CASSSSNRAADTQYF,TGTGCCAGTAGTTCTTCTAACAGGGCAGCAGATACGCAGTATTTT
TRBJ2-7,TRBD1,TRBV7-9,.,CASSQGTGGREQYF,TGTGCCAGCAGCCAAGGGACAGGGGGACGCGAGCAGTACTTC
TRBJ2-1,TRBD2,TRBV4-3,.,CASSQAGLAGRDEQFF,TGCGCCAGCAGCCAAGCCGGACTAGCGGGGAGGGATGAGCAGTTCTTC
TRBJ2-7,TRBD1,TRBV6-5,.,CASSSPDRSYEQYF,TGTGCCAGCAGTTCCCCGGACAGGTCCTACGAGCAGTACTTC
TRBJ2-5,TRBD2,TRBV6-5,.,CASSYSRGTSSETQYF,TGTGCCAGCAGTTACTCGAGGGGGACTAGCTCCGAGACCCAGTACTTC
TRBJ1-4,.,TRBV4-1,.,CVSNKGRGLFF,TGCGTCAGCAATAAGGGGCGCGGACTGTTTTTT
TRBJ2-5,.,TRBV14,.,CASSRSGTQYF,TGTGCCAGCAGCAGGTCGGGGACCCAGTACTTC
TRBJ2-3,.,TRBV5-1,.,CASSYPKDTQYF,TGCGCCAGCAGCTACCCTAAGGATACGCAGTATTTT
TRBJ2-3,.,TRBV10-3,few,CAISDYGGGTDTQYF,TGTGCCATCAGTGATTACGGAGGAGGCACAGATACGCAGTATTTT
TRBJ2-7,.,TRBV9,.,CASSVGAGATYEQYF,TGTGCCAGCAGCGTAGGGGCAGGCGCAACCTACGAGCAGTACTTC
TRBJ2-7,.,TRBV24-1,.,CATSDQSPYEQYF,TGTGCCACCAGTGATCAAAGCCCCTACGAGCAGTACTTC
TRBJ2-2,.,TRBV9,.,CASSGQVNTGELFF,TGTGCCAGCAGCGGACAGGTTAACACCGGGGAGCTGTTTTTT
TRBJ2-2,TRBD1,TRBV28,.,CASSIRTGSTGELFF,TGTGCCAGCAGTATCCGGACAGGGAGCACCGGGGAGCTGTTTTTT
TRBJ2-5,.,TRBV29-1,.,CSVVPGETQYF,TGCAGCGTGGTTCCGGGGGAGACCCAGTACTTC
TRBJ1-3,.,TRBV11-2,once,CASSWARLPGNTIYF,TGTGCCAGCAGCTGGGCCCGGCTCCCTGGAAACACCATATATTTT
TRBJ1-2,TRBD1,TRBV19,.,CASSIKGGGPYGYTF,TGTGCCAGTAGTATCAAAGGGGGCGGTCCCTATGGCTACACCTTC
TRBJ1-2,TRBD1,TRBV30,.,CAWTKRDRGQYGYTF,TGTGCCTGGACCAAACGGGACAGGGGGCAATATGGCTACACCTTC
TRBJ2-7,.,TRBV5-5,.,CASSLEGYLEKYF,TGTGCCAGCAGCTTGGAGGGGTATCTAGAAAAGTACTTC
TRBJ1-3,.,TRBV27,.,CASSPLAGMRNTIYF,TGTGCCAGCAGTCCCTTAGCAGGGATGAGAAACACCATATATTTT
TRBJ2-5,TRBD1,TRBV7-8,once,CASSSDGTGGFETQYF,TGTGCCAGCAGCTCCGATGGGACAGGGGGCTTTGAGACCCAGTACTTC
TRBJ1-4,.,TRBV19,.,CASRHRTNEKLFF,TGTGCCAGTAGGCACAGAACTAATGAAAAACTGTTTTTT